Included here is one T cell receptor beta chain sequence, with context. Generated by immunoSEQ multiplex PCR, the TCRdb table keeps only in-frame clones and is missing some. The table lists about 89,000 clones, over 90% of them singletons, with around 0.84% in the top ten. This entry belongs to a study of T cell changes during pregnancy in multiple sclerosis. Germline V gene sequence: CDR1 SGHTS, CDR2 YDEGEE. Trimming removed 4 bases from V and 2 bases from J; junction bases left unmatched: 3. The CDR3 is 15 amino acids. This TCR was recovered from a female donor with multiple sclerosis, enrolled in a pregnancy study. This chain links TRBV5-8 with TRBJ2-5; TRBD2 agrees at 12 bases. The sample in question was peripheral blood, obtained in the third trimester of pregnancy. The CDR3 DNA is TGTGCCAGCAGCGGAGGGACTAGCGGGCAAGAGACCCAGTACTTC. It translates to CASSGGTSGQETQYF.